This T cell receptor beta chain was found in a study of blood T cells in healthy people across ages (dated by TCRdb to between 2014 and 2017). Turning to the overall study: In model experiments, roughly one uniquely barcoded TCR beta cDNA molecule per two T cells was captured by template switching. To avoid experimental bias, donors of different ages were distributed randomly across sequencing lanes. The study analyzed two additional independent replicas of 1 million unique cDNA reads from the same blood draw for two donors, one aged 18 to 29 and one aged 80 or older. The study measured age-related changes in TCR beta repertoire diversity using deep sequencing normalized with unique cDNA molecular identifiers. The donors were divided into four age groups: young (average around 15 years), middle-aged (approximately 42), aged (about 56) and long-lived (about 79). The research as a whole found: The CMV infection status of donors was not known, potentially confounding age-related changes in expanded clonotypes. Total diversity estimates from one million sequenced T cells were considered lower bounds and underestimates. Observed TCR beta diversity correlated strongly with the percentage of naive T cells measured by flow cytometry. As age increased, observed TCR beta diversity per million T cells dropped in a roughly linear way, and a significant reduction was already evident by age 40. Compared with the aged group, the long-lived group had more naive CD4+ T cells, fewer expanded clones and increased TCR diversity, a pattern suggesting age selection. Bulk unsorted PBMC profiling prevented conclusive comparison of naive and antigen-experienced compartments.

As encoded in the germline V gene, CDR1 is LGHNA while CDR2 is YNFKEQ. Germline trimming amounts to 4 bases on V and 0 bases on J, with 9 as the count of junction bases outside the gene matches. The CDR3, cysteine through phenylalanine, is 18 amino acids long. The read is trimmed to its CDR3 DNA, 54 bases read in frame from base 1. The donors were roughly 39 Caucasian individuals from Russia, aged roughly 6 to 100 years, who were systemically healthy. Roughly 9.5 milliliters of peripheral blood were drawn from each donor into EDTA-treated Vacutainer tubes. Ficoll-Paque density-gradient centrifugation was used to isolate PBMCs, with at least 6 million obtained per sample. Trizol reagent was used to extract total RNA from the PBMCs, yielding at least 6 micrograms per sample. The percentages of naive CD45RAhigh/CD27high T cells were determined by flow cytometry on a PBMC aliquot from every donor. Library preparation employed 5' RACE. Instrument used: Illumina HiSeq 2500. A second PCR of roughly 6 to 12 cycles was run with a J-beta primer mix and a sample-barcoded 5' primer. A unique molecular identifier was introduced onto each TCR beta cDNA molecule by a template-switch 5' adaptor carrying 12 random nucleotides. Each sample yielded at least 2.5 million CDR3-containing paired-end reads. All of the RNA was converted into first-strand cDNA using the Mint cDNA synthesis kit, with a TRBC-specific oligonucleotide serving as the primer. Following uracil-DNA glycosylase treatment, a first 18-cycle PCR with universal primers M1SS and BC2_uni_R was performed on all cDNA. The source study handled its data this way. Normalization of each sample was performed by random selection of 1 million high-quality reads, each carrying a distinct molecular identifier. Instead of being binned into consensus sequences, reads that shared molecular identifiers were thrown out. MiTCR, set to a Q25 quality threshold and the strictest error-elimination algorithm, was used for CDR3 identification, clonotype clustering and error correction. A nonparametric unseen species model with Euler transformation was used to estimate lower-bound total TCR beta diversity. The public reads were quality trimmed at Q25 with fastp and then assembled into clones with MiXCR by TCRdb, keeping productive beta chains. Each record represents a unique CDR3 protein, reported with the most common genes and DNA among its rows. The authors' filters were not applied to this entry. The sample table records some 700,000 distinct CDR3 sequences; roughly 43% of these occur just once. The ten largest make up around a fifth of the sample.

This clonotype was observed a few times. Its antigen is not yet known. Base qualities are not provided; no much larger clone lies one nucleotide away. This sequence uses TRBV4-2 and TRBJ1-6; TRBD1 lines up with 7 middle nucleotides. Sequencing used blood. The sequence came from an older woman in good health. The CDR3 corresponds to CASSPTGPPSSYNSPLHF. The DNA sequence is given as TGTGCCAGCAGCCCGACAGGGCCCCCGAGCTCCTATAATTCACCCCTCCACTTT.